The 17 T cell receptor beta chains listed next were all sequenced from one sample in a study of T-cell reconstitution after alpha-beta-depleted transplantation in children. Unique molecular identifiers were incorporated into the prepared TCRbeta library. TCRdb re-called the PCR reads through MiXCR, storing one row per CDR3 protein. The sample yields 600,000 to 700,000 distinct CDR3 sequences, roughly 17% seen once. The material sequenced was PBMCs from the stem cell graft donor, taken from the stem cell graft. Receptors originate from a human donor who donated a stem cell graft to a child with acute myeloid leukemia.

This clonotype was recorded at least ten times. The rearrangement joins TRBV12-3 or TRBV12-4 to TRBJ1-1; D gene unclear. The CDR3 totals 12 residues. The ends were cut back, 0 bases at V and 6 bases at J, with 5 bases in the middle. The CDR3 region has the DNA TGTGCCAGCAGTTTAGCGTTAGCTGAAGCTTTCTTT. Its protein product is CASSLALAEAFF.

The table lists this clonotype with a few counts. This chain connects TRBV5-1 to TRBJ1-1; D gene unclear. Germline V gene sequence: CDR1 SGHRS, CDR2 YFSETQ. The CDR3 runs to 13 residues. Trimming removed 1 base from V and 1 base from J, with 5 bases in between. The CDR3 protein is CASSLKKNTEAFF. CDR3 sequence (DNA): TGCGCCAGCAGCTTGAAAAAGAACACTGAAGCTTTCTTT.

This clonotype has a handful of counts. V gene TRBV5-5 combines with J gene TRBJ2-3; 8 nucleotides match TRBD1. V lost 0 bases to trimming and J lost 2 bases; unmatched junction nucleotides: 8. CDR1 is SGHKS and CDR2 is YYEKEE in the germline V gene (reference sequence). The CDR3 spans 17 residues. The CDR3 DNA follows: TGTGCCAGCAGCTTGGAGGCGGGACAGGTGTACACAGATACGCAGTATTTT. Translation gives CASSLEAGQVYTDTQYF.

The rearrangement links TRBV15 to TRBJ2-5; possibly TRBD1 or TRBD2 for D (7 bases each). Trimming took 0 bases from V and 7 from J, leaving 18 bases between them. The CDR3 runs 16 residues. Germline loops: CDR1 LNHNV, CDR2 YYDKDF (reference sequence). CDR3 residues: CATSRDLAGGERTQYF. In nucleotides, the CDR3 is TGTGCCACCAGCAGAGATCTAGCAGGGGGGGAGAGGACCCAGTACTTC.

V and J are TRBV30 and TRBJ2-7; no reliable D call. This CDR3 has 13 amino acids. CDR1 and CDR2 from the germline V gene are GTSNPN and SVGIG (reference sequence). V lost 7 bases and J 3 bases, leaving 16 bases between the germline ends. The CDR3 DNA sequence: TGTGCCTCGACAAAGGGATTTTTCTACGAGCAGTACTTC. It is translated as CASTKGFFYEQYF.

J is TRBJ1-2 and V is TRBV24-1, with D possibly matching TRBD1 (6 bases). Germline V lookup: CDR1 KGHDR, CDR2 SFDVKD. The CDR3 contains 13 residues. Deletions cut 5 bases from V and 8 bases from J, with 14 bases between. DNA for the CDR3: TGTGCCACCAGTGCGGACAGTGAACGAGGCTACACCTTC. The encoded protein is CATSADSERGYTF.

This clonotype has a count of ten or more. The chain employs TRBV7-2 and TRBJ2-7; D is possibly TRBD1 (6 bases). The V and J ends lost 5 bases and 5 bases respectively, with 10 bases between them. The CDR3 is 12 residues long. CDR1 is SGHTA, CDR2 FQGNSA, per germline. The CDR3, as DNA: TGTGCCAGCAGCAGAAGGGGGAACGAGCAGTACTTC. Translated, it gives CASSRRGNEQYF.

This clonotype was observed a few times. This sequence joins TRBV20-1 and TRBJ1-4; weak D call: TRBD1 (6 bases). Germline CDR1 and CDR2: DFQATT and SNEGSKA (reference sequence). The CDR3 totals 14 residues. The ends were cut back, 5 bases at V and 4 bases at J, with 14 bases in the middle. CDR3 region: CSALMDRYNEKLFF. In nucleotides, the CDR3 is TGCAGTGCTCTTATGGACAGATATAATGAAAAACTGTTTTTT.

This clonotype was seen a few times. This chain joins TRBV20-1 and TRBJ1-1; D ambiguous. This CDR3 region has 13 residues. The germline CDR1 and CDR2 sequences are DFQATT and SNEGSKA (reference sequence). The V and J ends lost 6 bases and 4 bases respectively, with 15 bases between them. The CDR3 DNA is TGCAGTGCCCTGGGCGGAGGAAGCACTGAAGCTTTCTTT. It encodes CSALGGGSTEAFF.

This clonotype came up many times. This sequence joins TRBV7-6 and TRBJ2-1; 9 nucleotides match TRBD2. The CDR3 is 16 residues long. The V gene end was trimmed by 4 bases and the J gene end by 8 bases; junction bases not matched to a gene: 12. CDR1 and CDR2 (germline): SGHVS, FNYEAQ. The CDR3 bases are TGTGCCAGCAGCTCCGAGGCGGGGGGGCCTCTTCATGAGCAGTTCTTC. This sequence encodes CASSSEAGGPLHEQFF.

The chain joins TRBV7-2 to TRBJ2-5, with D perhaps TRBD1 (5 bases). This CDR3 is built from 13 residues. The germline gives CDR1 SGHTA, CDR2 FQGNSA. V was trimmed by 10 bases and J by 5 bases, leaving 17 bases between them. The CDR3 spells CATHGAGVETQYF. CDR3 coding DNA: TGTGCCACCCATGGGGCTGGGGTGGAGACCCAGTACTTC.

This clonotype has ten or more counts. The chain recombines TRBV29-1 with TRBJ2-5; 12 bases match TRBD2. Germline V gene lookup returns CDR1 SQVTM and CDR2 ANQGSEA. The CDR3 runs 15 residues. V shed 5 bases, J shed 3 bases, and the junction held 7 bases outside the gene matches. Here the CDR3 reads CSVRASGGAKETQYF. In DNA, the CDR3 is TGCAGCGTTAGGGCTAGCGGGGGGGCGAAAGAGACCCAGTACTTC.

The chain recombines TRBV10-2 with TRBJ2-7; 9 bases map to TRBD1. CDR1 is WSHSY, CDR2 SAAADI, per germline. Trimming cost V 7 bases and J 0 bases; bases outside gene matches: 10. This CDR3 region has 16 residues. This CDR3 reads CASIDPTGGDSYEQYF. CDR3 nucleotides: TGCGCCAGCATAGACCCGACAGGGGGAGACTCCTACGAGCAGTACTTC.

Many counts were recorded for this clonotype. The V and J genes are TRBV20-1 and TRBJ1-2; no reliable D call. Per germline, CDR1 DFQATT and CDR2 SNEGSKA (reference sequence). This CDR3 has 14 amino acids. V lost 3 bases, J lost 2 bases, and 13 bases lay in between. The CDR3 DNA sequence: TGCAGTGCTAGTGAAAGGCGGCAGAACTATGGCTACACCTTC. It yields the protein CSASERRQNYGYTF.

This clonotype was detected ten times or more. The chain has TRBV5-1 and TRBJ2-5; 9 bases map to TRBD1. Per germline, CDR1 SGHRS and CDR2 YFSETQ. After removal of 6 bases from V and 5 bases from J, the junction contained 8 bases not matched to a gene. The CDR3 covers 14 residues. This CDR3 reads CASMPGQGKETQYF. The CDR3 coding sequence is TGCGCCAGCATGCCGGGACAGGGCAAGGAGACCCAGTACTTC.

This clonotype has at least ten counts. CDR3 nucleotides: TGTGCCGCGGGGGGGCAGGTTCAGCCCCAGCATTTT. As protein: CAAGGQVQPQHF. The V gene is TRBV6-1, the J gene TRBJ1-5; possible D gene TRBD1, 6 bases. The CDR3 loop spans 12 amino acids. V shed 11 bases and J shed 6 bases, with 14 bases lying between them. Germline V gene sequence: CDR1 MNHNS, CDR2 SASEGT.

This clonotype was seen a handful of times. This rearrangement joins TRBV9 to TRBJ2-5; 10 bases match TRBD2. The CDR3 runs to 16 residues. Trimming at V came to 0 bases and at J to 2 bases, leaving 4 bases not matched to a gene. Germline V gene sequence: CDR1 SGDLS, CDR2 YYNGEE. The CDR3: CASSVVERGGQETQYF. The CDR3 DNA reads TGTGCCAGCAGCGTAGTGGAGCGGGGGGGTCAAGAGACCCAGTACTTC.